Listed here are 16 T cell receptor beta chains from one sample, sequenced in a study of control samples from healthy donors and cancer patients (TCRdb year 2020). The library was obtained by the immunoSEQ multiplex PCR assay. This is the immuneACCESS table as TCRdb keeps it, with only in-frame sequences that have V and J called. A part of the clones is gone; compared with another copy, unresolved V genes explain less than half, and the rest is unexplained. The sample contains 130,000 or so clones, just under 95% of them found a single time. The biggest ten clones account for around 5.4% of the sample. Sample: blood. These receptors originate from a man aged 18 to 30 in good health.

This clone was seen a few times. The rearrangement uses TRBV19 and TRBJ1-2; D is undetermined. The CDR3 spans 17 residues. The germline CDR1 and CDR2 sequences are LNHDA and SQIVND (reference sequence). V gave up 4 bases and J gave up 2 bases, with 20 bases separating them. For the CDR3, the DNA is TGTGCCAGTAGTACTAGGTCCAAACCAAATTCGAACTATGGCTACACCTTC. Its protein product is CASSTRSKPNSNYGYTF.

CDR3 in DNA: TGTGCCAGCAGCTTGTCACGGGAGCAGTACTTC. Translated, it gives CASSLSREQYF. The rearrangement uses TRBV5-6 and TRBJ2-7; unclear D gene. Trimming pared 1 base from V and 7 bases from J, leaving 6 bases between. The CDR3 sequence is 11 residues long. Germline CDR1 reads SGHDT; CDR2 reads YYEEEE.

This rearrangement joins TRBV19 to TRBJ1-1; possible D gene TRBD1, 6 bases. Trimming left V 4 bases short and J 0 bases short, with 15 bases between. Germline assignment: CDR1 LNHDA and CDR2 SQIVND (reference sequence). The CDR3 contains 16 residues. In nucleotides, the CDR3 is TGTGCCAGTAGTACCTCGTGGACAGAGATGAACACTGAAGCTTTCTTT. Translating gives CASSTSWTEMNTEAFF.

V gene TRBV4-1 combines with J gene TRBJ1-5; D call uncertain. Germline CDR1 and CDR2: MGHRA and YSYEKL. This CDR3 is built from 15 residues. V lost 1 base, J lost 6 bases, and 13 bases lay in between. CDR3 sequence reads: CASSQVGRVGQPQHF. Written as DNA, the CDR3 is TGCGCCAGCAGCCAAGTGGGGAGGGTGGGTCAGCCCCAGCATTTT.

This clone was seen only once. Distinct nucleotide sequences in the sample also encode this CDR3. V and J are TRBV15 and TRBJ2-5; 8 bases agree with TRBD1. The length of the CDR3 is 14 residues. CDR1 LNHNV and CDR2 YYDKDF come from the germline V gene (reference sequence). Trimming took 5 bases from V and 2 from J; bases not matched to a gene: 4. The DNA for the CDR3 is TGTGCCACCAGCCGGGGACAGGAACAAGAGACCCAGTACTTC. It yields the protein CATSRGQEQETQYF.

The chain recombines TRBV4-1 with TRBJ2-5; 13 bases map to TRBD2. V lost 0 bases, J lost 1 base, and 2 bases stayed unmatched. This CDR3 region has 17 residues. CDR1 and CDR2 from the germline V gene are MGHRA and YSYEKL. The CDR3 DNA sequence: TGCGCCAGCAGCCAAGATCGACTAGCGGGGGGCCAAGAGACCCAGTACTTC. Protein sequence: CASSQDRLAGGQETQYF.

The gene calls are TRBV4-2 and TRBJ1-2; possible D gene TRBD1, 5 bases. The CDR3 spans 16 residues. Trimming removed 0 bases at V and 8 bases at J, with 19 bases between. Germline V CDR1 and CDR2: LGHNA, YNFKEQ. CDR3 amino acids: CASSQEEGAATGGYTF. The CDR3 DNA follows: TGTGCCAGCAGCCAAGAAGAAGGGGCGGCCACTGGAGGCTACACCTTC.

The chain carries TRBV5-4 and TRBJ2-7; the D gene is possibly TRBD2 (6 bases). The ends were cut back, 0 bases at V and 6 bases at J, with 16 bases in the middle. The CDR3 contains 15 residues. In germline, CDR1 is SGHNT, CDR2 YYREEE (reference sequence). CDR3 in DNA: TGTGCCAGCAGCTTGGGCGGGGAGAGGGACCGCGAGCAGTACTTC. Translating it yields CASSLGGERDREQYF.

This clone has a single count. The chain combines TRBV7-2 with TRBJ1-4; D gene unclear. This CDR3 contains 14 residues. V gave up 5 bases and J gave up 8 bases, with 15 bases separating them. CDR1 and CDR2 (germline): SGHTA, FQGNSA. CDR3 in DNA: TGTGCCAGCAGCGGGCAGGCGATAATGGAAAAACTGTTTTTT. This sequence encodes CASSGQAIMEKLFF.

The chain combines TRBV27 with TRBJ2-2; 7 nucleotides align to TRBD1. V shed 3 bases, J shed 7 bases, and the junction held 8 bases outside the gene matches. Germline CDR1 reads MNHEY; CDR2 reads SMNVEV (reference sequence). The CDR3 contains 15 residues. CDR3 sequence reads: CASSFHGTAVGELFF. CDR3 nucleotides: TGTGCCAGCAGTTTCCATGGGACAGCGGTCGGGGAGCTGTTTTTT.

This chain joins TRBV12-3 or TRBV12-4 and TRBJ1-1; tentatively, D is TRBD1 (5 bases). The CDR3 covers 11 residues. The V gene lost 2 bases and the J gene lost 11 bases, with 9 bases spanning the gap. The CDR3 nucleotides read TGTGCCAGCAGTTTATATAGGGACGCTTTCTTT. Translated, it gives CASSLYRDAFF.

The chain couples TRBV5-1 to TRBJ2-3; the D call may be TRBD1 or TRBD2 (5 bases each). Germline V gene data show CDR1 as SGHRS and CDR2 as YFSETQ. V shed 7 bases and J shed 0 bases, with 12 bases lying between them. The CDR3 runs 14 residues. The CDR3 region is CASRPGLSTDTQYF. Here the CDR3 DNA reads TGCGCCAGCCGACCGGGGCTTAGCACAGATACGCAGTATTTT.

CDR3 residues: CASGKGQSYEQYF. In DNA, the CDR3 is TGCGCCAGCGGAAAGGGACAGAGCTACGAGCAGTACTTC. The J gene is TRBJ2-7, the V gene TRBV10-1; 7 nucleotides line up with TRBD1. J was trimmed by 3 bases and V by 8 bases; bases with no gene match: 7. Germline values: CDR1 WNHNN, CDR2 SYGVQD (reference sequence). The CDR3 loop spans 13 amino acids.

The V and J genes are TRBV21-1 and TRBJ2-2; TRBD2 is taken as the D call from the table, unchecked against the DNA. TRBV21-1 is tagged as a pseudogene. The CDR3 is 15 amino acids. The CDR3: CASSWGVLNTGELFF. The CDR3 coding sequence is TGTGCCAGCAGTTGGGGGGTCCTTAACACCGGGGAGCTGTTTTTT.

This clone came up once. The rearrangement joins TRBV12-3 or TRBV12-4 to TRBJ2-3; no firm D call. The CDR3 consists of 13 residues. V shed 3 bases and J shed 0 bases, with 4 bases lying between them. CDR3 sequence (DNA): TGTGCCAGCAGTTTGGGCAGCACAGATACGCAGTATTTT. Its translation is CASSLGSTDTQYF.

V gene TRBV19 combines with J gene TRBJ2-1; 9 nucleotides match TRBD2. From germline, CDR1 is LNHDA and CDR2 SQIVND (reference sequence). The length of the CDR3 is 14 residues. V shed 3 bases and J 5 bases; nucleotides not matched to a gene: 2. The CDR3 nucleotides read TGTGCCAGTAGTATCCTAGCGGGGAACAATGAGCAGTTCTTC. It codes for CASSILAGNNEQFF.